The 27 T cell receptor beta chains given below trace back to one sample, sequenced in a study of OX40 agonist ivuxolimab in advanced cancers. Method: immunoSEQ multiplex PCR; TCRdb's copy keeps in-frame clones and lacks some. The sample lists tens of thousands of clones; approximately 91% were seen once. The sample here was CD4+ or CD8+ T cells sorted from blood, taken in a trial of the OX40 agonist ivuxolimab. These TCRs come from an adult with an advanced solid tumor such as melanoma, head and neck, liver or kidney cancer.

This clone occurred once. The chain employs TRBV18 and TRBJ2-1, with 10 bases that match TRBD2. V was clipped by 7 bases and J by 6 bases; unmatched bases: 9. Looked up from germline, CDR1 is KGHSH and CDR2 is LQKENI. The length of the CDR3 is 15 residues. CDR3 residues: CASCDLVAGGNEQFF. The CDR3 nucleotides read TGTGCCAGCTGCGACCTGGTAGCGGGAGGCAATGAGCAGTTCTTC.

The CDR3 bases are TGTGCCAGCAGCCCAACAGGGGTTTCCTACGAGCAGTACTTC. Its translation is CASSPTGVSYEQYF. The J gene is TRBJ2-7, the V gene TRBV7-9; 7 bases map to TRBD1. V was pared by 5 bases and J by 1 base, with 5 bases of the junction left unmatched. CDR3 length: 14 residues. The V gene's germline CDR1 is SEHNR and CDR2 FQNEAQ (reference sequence).

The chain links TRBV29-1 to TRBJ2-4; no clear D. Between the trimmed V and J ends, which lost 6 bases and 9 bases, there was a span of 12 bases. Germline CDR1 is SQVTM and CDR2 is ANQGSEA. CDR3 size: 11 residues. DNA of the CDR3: TGCAGCGTCTCACTGGACGGCATTCAGTACTTC. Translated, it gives CSVSLDGIQYF. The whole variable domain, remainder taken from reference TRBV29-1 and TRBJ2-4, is SAVISQKPSRDICQRGTSLTIQCQVDSQVTMMFWYRQQPGQSLTLIATANQGSEATYESGFVIDKFPISRPNLTFSTLTVSNMSPEDSSIYLCSVSLDGIQYFGAGTRLSVL.

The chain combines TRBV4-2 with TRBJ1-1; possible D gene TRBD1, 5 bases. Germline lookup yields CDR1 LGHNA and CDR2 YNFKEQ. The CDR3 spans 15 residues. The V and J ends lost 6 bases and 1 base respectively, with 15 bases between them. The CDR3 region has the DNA TGTGCCAGCAGACCTCCGGGACCGAAGAACACTGAAGCTTTCTTT. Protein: CASRPPGPKNTEAFF.

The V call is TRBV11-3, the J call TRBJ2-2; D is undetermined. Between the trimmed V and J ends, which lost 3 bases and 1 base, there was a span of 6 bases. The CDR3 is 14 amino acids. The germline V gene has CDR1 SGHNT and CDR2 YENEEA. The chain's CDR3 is CASSFPGNTGELFF. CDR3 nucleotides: TGTGCCAGCAGCTTCCCAGGGAACACCGGGGAGCTGTTTTTT.

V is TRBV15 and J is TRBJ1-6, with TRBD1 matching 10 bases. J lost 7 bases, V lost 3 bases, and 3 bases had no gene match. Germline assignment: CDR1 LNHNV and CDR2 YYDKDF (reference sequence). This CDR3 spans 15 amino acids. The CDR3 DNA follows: TGTGCCACCAGCAGCCGGGACAGGGGAAATTCACCCCTCCACTTT. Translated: CATSSRDRGNSPLHF.

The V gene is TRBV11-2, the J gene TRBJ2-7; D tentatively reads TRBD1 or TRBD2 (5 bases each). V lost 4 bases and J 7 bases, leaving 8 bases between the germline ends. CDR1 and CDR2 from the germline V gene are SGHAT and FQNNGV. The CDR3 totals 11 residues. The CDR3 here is CASSWGSEQYF. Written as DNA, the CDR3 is TGTGCCAGCAGCTGGGGGTCTGAGCAGTACTTC.

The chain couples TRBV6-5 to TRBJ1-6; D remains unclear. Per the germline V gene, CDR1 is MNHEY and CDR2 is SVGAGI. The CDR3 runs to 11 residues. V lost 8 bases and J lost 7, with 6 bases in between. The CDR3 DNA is TGTGCCAGCGGCGGGAATTCACCCCTCCACTTT. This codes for CASGGNSPLHF.

Written as DNA, the CDR3 is TGTGCCAGCAGCTCCCCGGAGGGCAGGGAGACCCAGTACTTC. This codes for CASSSPEGRETQYF. This chain links TRBV13 with TRBJ2-5; a possible D gene is TRBD2 (6 bases). V lost 4 bases and J lost 5, with 14 bases in between. The CDR3 covers 14 residues. Germline CDR1 reads PRHDT; CDR2 reads FYEKMQ (reference sequence).

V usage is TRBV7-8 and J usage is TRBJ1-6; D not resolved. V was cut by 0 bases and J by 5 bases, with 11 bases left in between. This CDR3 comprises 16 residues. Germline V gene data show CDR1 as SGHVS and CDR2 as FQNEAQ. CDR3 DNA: TGTGCCAGCAGCTTAGCGGCCGGAGCTAATAATTCACCCCTCCACTTT. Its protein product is CASSLAAGANNSPLHF.

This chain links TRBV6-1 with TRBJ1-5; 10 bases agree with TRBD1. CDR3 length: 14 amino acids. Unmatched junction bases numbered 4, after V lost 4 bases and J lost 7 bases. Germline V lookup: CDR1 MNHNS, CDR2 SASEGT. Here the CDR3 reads CASSGQGAQQPQHF. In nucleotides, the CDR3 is TGTGCCAGCAGTGGACAGGGGGCACAACAGCCCCAGCATTTT.

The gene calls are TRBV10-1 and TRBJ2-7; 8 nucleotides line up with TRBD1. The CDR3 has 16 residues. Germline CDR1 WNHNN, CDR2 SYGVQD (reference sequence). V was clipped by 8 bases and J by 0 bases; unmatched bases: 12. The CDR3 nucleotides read TGCGCCAGCTATGGCCGGACAGGGCCTAGCTCCTACGAGCAGTACTTC. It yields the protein CASYGRTGPSSYEQYF.

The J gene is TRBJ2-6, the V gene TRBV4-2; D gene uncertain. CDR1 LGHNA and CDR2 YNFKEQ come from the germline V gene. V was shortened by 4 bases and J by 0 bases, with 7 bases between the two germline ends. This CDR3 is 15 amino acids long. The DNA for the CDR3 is TGTGCCAGCAGCCCACAATACTCTGGGGCCAACGTCCTGACTTTC. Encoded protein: CASSPQYSGANVLTF.

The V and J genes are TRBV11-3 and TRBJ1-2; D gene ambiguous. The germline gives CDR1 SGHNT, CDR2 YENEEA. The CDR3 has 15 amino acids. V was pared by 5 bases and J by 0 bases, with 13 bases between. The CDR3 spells CASSTTEEANYGYTF. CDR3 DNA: TGTGCCAGCAGCACGACGGAGGAAGCTAACTATGGCTACACCTTC.

The CDR3 DNA reads as TGTGCCAGCAGTGCGGGTACTCTAAACGAGCAGTACTTC. This codes for CASSAGTLNEQYF. The chain couples TRBV2 to TRBJ2-7; D gene uncertain. The CDR3 extends over 13 amino acids. The V end lost 4 bases, the J end lost 5 bases, and 12 bases lay between the germline ends. CDR1 is SNHLY, CDR2 FYNNEI, per germline.

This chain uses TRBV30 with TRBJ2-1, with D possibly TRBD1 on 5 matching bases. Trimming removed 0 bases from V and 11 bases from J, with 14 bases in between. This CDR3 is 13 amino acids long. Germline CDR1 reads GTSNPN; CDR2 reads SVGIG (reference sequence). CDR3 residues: CAWSVKVTGQQFF. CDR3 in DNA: TGTGCCTGGAGTGTAAAGGTTACAGGCCAGCAGTTCTTC. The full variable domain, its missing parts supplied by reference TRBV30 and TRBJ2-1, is SQTIHQWPATLVQPVGSPLSLECTVEGTSNPNLYWYRQAAGRGLQLLFYSVGIGQISSEVPQNLSASRPQDRQFILSSKKLLLSDSGFYLCAWSVKVTGQQFFGPGTRLTVL.

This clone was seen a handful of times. The CDR3 is CASSDLLRKTYGYTF. CDR3 bases: TGTGCCAGCAGTGATCTTTTAAGAAAGACCTATGGCTACACCTTC. This chain links TRBV21-1 with TRBJ1-2. TRBV21-1 is reported as a pseudogene. The CDR3 is made up of 15 amino acids.

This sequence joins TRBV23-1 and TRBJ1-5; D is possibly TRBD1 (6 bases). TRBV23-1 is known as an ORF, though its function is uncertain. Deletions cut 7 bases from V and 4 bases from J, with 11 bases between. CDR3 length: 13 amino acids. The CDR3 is CASTRQENQPQHF. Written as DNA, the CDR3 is TGCGCCAGCACCCGACAGGAGAATCAGCCCCAGCATTTT.

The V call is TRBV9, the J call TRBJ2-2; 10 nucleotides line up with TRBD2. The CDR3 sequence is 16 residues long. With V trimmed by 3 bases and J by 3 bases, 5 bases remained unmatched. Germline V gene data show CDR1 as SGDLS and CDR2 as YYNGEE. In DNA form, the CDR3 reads TGTGCCAGCAGCGACGGACTAGCGGACCACACCGGGGAGCTGTTTTTT. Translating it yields CASSDGLADHTGELFF.

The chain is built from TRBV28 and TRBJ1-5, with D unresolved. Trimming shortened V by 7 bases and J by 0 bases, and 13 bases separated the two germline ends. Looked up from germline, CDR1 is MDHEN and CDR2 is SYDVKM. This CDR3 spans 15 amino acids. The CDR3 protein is CASTEPGYSNQPQHF. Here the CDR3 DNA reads TGTGCCAGCACGGAGCCCGGTTATAGCAATCAGCCCCAGCATTTT.

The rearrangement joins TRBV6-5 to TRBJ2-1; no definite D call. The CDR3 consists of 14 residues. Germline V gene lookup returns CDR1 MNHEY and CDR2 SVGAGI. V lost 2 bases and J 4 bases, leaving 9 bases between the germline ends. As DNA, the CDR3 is TGTGCCAGCAGTTACCCCGACATATACAATGAGCAGTTCTTC. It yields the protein CASSYPDIYNEQFF.

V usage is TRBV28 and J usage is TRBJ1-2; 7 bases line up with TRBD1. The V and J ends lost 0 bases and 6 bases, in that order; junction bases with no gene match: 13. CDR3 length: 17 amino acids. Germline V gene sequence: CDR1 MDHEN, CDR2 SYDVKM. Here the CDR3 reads CASSLWTGTSVEDGYTF. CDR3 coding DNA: TGTGCCAGCAGTTTATGGACAGGGACGAGTGTTGAGGATGGCTACACCTTC.

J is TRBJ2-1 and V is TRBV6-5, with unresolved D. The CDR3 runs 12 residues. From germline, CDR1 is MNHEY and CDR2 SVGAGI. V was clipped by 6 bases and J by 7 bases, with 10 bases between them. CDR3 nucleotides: TGTGCCAGCAGCTCGGACGGAAATGAGCAGTTCTTC. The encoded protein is CASSSDGNEQFF.

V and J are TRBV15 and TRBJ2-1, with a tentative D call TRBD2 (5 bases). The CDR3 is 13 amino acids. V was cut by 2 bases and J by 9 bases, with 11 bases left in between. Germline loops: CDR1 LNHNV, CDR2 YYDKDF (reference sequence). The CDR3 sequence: CATSRSSGGEQFF. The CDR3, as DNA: TGTGCCACCAGCAGATCCTCTGGAGGTGAGCAGTTCTTC.

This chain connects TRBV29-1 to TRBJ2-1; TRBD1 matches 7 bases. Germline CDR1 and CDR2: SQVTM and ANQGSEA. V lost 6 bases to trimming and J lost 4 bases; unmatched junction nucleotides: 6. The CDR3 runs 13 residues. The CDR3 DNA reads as TGCAGCGTCGGGACAGCATTATACAATGAGCAGTTCTTC. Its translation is CSVGTALYNEQFF.

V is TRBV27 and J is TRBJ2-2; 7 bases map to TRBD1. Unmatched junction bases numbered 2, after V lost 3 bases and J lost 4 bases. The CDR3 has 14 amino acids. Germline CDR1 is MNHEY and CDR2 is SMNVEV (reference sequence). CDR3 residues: CASSFDRATGELFF. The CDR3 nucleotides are TGTGCCAGCAGTTTCGACAGGGCCACCGGGGAGCTGTTTTTT.

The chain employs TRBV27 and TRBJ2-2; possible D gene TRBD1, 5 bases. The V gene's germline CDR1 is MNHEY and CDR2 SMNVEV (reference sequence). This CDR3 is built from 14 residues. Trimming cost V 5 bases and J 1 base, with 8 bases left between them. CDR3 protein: CASSNTGNTGELFF. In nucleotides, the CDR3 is TGTGCCAGCAGTAACACAGGGAACACCGGGGAGCTGTTTTTT.